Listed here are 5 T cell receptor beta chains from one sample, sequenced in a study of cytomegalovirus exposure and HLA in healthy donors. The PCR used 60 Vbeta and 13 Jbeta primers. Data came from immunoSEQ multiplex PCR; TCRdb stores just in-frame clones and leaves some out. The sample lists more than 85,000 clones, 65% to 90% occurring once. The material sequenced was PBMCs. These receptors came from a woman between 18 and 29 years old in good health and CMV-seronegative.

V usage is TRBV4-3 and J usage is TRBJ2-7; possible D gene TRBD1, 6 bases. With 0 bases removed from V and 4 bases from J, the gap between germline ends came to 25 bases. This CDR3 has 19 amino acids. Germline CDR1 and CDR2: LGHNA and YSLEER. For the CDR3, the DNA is TGCGCCAGCAGCCAAGAGTGGGGGTTCTGGCAGGGGAGTGCGTACGAGCAGTACTTC. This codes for CASSQEWGFWQGSAYEQYF.

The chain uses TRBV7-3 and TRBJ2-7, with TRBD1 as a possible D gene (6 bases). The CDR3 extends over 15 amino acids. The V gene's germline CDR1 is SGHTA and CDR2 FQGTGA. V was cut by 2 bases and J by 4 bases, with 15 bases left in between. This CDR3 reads CASSLEGDTEYEQYF. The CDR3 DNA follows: TGTGCCAGCAGCTTAGAAGGGGACACGGAATACGAGCAGTACTTC. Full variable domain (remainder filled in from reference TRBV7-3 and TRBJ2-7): GAGVSQTPSNKVTEKGKYVELRCDPISGHTALYWYRQSLGQGPEFLIYFQGTGAADDSGLPNDRFFAVRPEGSVSTLKIQRTERGDSAVYLCASSLEGDTEYEQYFGPGTRLTVT.

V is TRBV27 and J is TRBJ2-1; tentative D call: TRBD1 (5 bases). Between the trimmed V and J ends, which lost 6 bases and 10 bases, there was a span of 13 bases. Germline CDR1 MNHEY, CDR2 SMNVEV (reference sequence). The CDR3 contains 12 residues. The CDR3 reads CASREQGSEQFF. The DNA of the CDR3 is TGTGCCAGCAGGGAGCAGGGTTCGGAGCAGTTCTTC.

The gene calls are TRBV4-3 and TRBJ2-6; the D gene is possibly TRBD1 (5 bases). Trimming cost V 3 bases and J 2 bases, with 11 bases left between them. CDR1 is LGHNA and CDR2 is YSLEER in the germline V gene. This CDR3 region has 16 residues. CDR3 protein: CASSQEMTAGANVLTF. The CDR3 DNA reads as TGCGCCAGCAGCCAGGAAATGACAGCTGGGGCCAACGTCCTGACTTTC.

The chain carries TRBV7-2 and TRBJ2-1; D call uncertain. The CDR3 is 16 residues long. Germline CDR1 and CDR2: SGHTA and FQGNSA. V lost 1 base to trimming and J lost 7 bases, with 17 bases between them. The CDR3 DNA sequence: TGTGCCAGCAGCTTAGGTGTGGGCCCGACCATAAATGAGCAGTTCTTC. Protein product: CASSLGVGPTINEQFF.